This T cell receptor (beta chain) came from a study of regulatory T cells in long-lasting Graves disease. Described time point: newly diagnosed GD, antithyroid drugs for less than 3 months. RNA extracted from PBMCs served as the sequencing template. V shed 6 bases and J shed 2 bases, with 13 bases lying between them. Germline V lookup: CDR1 LNHDA, CDR2 SQIVND (reference sequence). The CDR3 runs to 15 residues. Researchers made TCR beta libraries by using iRepertoire HTBI primers and running Arm-PCR on CDR3 regions. A single record per CDR3 protein comes from TCRdb applying MiXCR to the multiplex PCR reads. The sample has approximately 350,000 distinct CDR3 sequences, over 9.5% seen once. These records were also assigned to another study, of T cells in Graves' hyperthyroidism and ophthalmopathy. Per that study: TCR CDR3 underwent first-round RT-PCR with the HTBI primer set.

The input for sequencing was peripheral blood mononuclear cells (PBMCs), taken at new diagnosis, from a patient treated with antithyroid drugs. The genes are TRBV19 and TRBJ2-2; D tentatively fits TRBD1 or TRBD2 (5 bases each). This TCR derives from a woman between 18 and 30 years old with Graves disease. The CDR3 reads CASRGTAINTGELFF. CDR3 coding DNA: TGTGCCAGTAGGGGGACCGCAATAAACACCGGGGAGCTGTTTTTT.